The entry that follows covers one T cell receptor beta chain sequence. Its matching antigen is unknown. The record originates from a study of a mutant IDH1 vaccine in newly diagnosed glioma. Overall study: Most patients had received both radiotherapy and temozolomide, the prior options being radiotherapy, temozolomide, or both.

Time point reported: week 35, safety follow-up. Mutant IDH1 20-mer peptide, at 300 ug, made up each vaccine dose, with topical imiquimod. Tumors from donors were new WHO grade 3 or 4 IDH1-mutant astrocytomas with ATRX loss. The CDR3 totals 15 residues. Germline V gene sequence: CDR1 SEHNR, CDR2 FQNEAQ (reference sequence). J gave up 0 bases and V 5 bases, and 7 bases lay outside the gene matches. Produced via immunoSEQ multiplex PCR; TCRdb's table is partial and in-frame only. The table shows over 65,000 clones, with approximately 84% occurring only once. This TCR derives from a man between 18 and 35 years old with glioma. The sample consisted of PBMCs, taken from a glioma patient whose treatment included an IDH1 peptide vaccine. The chain joins TRBV7-9 to TRBJ2-7, with 7 nucleotides matching TRBD1. The CDR3 DNA reads as TGTGCCAGCAGCCGAACCGACAGGGTCTCCTACGAGCAGTACTTC. It translates to CASSRTDRVSYEQYF.